Listed below are T cell receptor beta chains from one sample, sequenced in a study of early T cells in non-severe SARS-CoV-2 infection. One entry per CDR3 protein, called by TCRdb with MiXCR from the 5' RACE reads. Counted here are approximately 60,000 distinct CDR3 sequences, 7% to 9.5% occurring once; the ten biggest clones make up roughly 13%. The sample in question was whole blood, obtained at baseline. The receptors shown here come from an adult who was a healthcare worker with PCR-confirmed SARS-CoV-2 infection or an uninfected control (not recorded which). The CDR3 runs from the conserved cysteine through the conserved F or W. Fields, in order: J gene, V gene, D gene, clone size, CDR3 protein, CDR3 DNA. D genes are given only for firm matches. Not all rows give a size; the values are once, few, many and, for expanded clones, a class.

J: TRBJ2-1; V: TRBV19; D: TRBD2; size: -; CDR3: CATAPGGTSGGREQFF; DNA: TGTGCCACCGCCCCAGGGGGGACTAGCGGAGGAAGGGAGCAGTTCTTC
J: TRBJ1-1; V: TRBV10-1; D: -; size: -; CDR3: CASSESGYTEAFF; DNA: TGCGCCAGCAGTGAGTCTGGGTACACTGAAGCTTTCTTT
J: TRBJ2-5; V: TRBV3-1; D: TRBD1; size: many; CDR3: CASSPTGGARTQYF; DNA: TGTGCCAGCAGCCCTACAGGGGGCGCACGGACCCAGTACTTC
J: TRBJ2-5; V: TRBV3-1; D: -; size: few; CDR3: CASSQDLTYQETQYF; DNA: TGTGCCAGCAGCCAAGATCTAACTTATCAAGAGACCCAGTACTTC
J: TRBJ2-7; V: TRBV4-1; D: -; size: -; CDR3: CASSQDDGQSYEQYF; DNA: TGCGCCAGCAGCCAAGATGATGGACAGTCCTACGAGCAGTACTTC
J: TRBJ2-6; V: TRBV4-1; D: TRBD1; size: many; CDR3: CASSQVRDSSSGANVLTF; DNA: TGCGCCAGCAGCCAAGTCCGGGACAGCTCTTCTGGGGCCAACGTCCTGACTTTC
J: TRBJ2-4; V: TRBV3-1; D: -; size: many; CDR3: CASTHGGGIAQYF; DNA: TGTGCCAGCACCCACGGCGGAGGCATTGCGCAGTACTTC
J: TRBJ2-3; V: TRBV7-3; D: TRBD1; size: -; CDR3: CASSSLRGQTDTQYF; DNA: TGTGCCAGCAGCTCCCTCAGGGGGCAGACAGATACGCAGTATTTT
J: TRBJ2-3; V: TRBV20-1; D: TRBD2; size: -; CDR3: CSASVGAGGVTDTQYF; DNA: TGCAGTGCTAGCGTCGGGGCGGGAGGGGTTACAGATACGCAGTATTTT
J: TRBJ2-7; V: TRBV18; D: -; size: -; CDR3: CASSRTGLTYEQYF; DNA: TGTGCCAGCTCACGAACGGGACTCACCTACGAGCAGTACTTC
J: TRBJ2-2; V: TRBV7-2; D: TRBD2; size: many; CDR3: CASRLATLAGGTGELFF; DNA: TGTGCCAGCAGACTAGCGACCCTAGCGGGGGGCACCGGGGAGCTGTTTTTT
J: TRBJ2-2; V: TRBV4-2; D: -; size: few; CDR3: CASSPSDSVGGELFF; DNA: TGTGCCAGCAGCCCCTCCGACAGCGTCGGCGGGGAGCTGTTTTTT
J: TRBJ2-1; V: TRBV30; D: TRBD2; size: few; CDR3: CAWSVIKKRAGEFGHEQFF; DNA: TGTGCCTGGAGTGTAATTAAAAAGAGAGCGGGAGAATTCGGGCATGAGCAGTTCTTC
J: TRBJ2-3; V: TRBV20-1; D: TRBD2; size: -; CDR3: CSASELADTDTQYF; DNA: TGCAGTGCTAGTGAGCTAGCGGACACAGATACGCAGTATTTT
J: TRBJ1-2; V: TRBV20-1; D: -; size: many; CDR3: CSAWARAPNYGYTF; DNA: TGCAGTGCCTGGGCCAGGGCCCCTAACTATGGCTACACCTTC
J: TRBJ1-2; V: TRBV20-1; D: -; size: few; CDR3: CSAIPQRFLNYGYTF; DNA: TGCAGTGCGATCCCCCAGAGATTTCTTAACTATGGCTACACCTTC
J: TRBJ1-2; V: TRBV20-1; D: -; size: -; CDR3: CSARDRGYYGYTF; DNA: TGCAGTGCTAGAGACAGGGGTTACTATGGCTACACCTTC
J: TRBJ2-3; V: TRBV11-2; D: TRBD2; size: -; CDR3: CASSLALAGVADTQYF; DNA: TGTGCCAGCAGCTTAGCCCTAGCGGGAGTAGCAGATACGCAGTATTTT
J: TRBJ1-2; V: TRBV30; D: TRBD1; size: many; CDR3: CAWRPGTGNYGYTF; DNA: TGTGCCTGGAGACCCGGGACAGGCAACTATGGCTACACCTTC
J: TRBJ1-2; V: TRBV12-3/TRBV12-4; D: -; size: few; CDR3: CASRRSGGYGYTF; DNA: TGTGCCAGCAGGCGCTCCGGTGGCTATGGCTACACCTTC
J: TRBJ2-6; V: TRBV7-8; D: -; size: many; CDR3: CASSPRTAYSGANVLTF; DNA: TGTGCCAGCAGCCCCCGGACAGCTTACTCTGGGGCCAACGTCCTGACTTTC
J: TRBJ1-1; V: TRBV4-3; D: TRBD1; size: -; CDR3: CASSQGTGPGTEAFF; DNA: TGCGCCAGCAGCCAAGGGACAGGCCCGGGCACTGAAGCTTTCTTT
J: TRBJ2-7; V: TRBV7-9; D: TRBD1; size: -; CDR3: CASSSGQGYYEQYF; DNA: TGTGCCAGCAGCTCTGGACAGGGGTACTACGAGCAGTACTTC
J: TRBJ2-5; V: TRBV29-1; D: -; size: -; CDR3: CSVASTQETQYF; DNA: TGCAGCGTTGCGAGTACTCAAGAGACCCAGTACTTC
J: TRBJ2-1; V: TRBV27; D: TRBD1; size: many; CDR3: CASSSSGQGDEQFF; DNA: TGTGCCAGCAGTTCGTCGGGACAGGGCGATGAGCAGTTCTTC
J: TRBJ1-1; V: TRBV12-3/TRBV12-4; D: -; size: few; CDR3: CASTPSRESTEAFF; DNA: TGTGCCAGCACCCCCTCCCGGGAGAGCACTGAAGCTTTCTTT
J: TRBJ1-1; V: TRBV21-1; D: -; size: few; CDR3: CASSKVSQNMNTEAFF; DNA: TGTGCCAGCAGCAAAGTGTCGCAGAACATGAACACTGAAGCTTTCTTT
J: TRBJ2-4; V: TRBV4-1; D: TRBD2; size: few; CDR3: CASSQVGWEGNIQYF; DNA: TGCGCCAGCAGCCAAGTAGGTTGGGAGGGTAACATTCAGTACTTC
J: TRBJ2-6; V: TRBV7-2; D: -; size: -; CDR3: CASSPAGSSGANVLTF; DNA: TGTGCCAGCAGCCCCGCAGGGTCGTCTGGGGCCAACGTCCTGACTTTC
J: TRBJ2-3; V: TRBV7-9; D: TRBD2; size: -; CDR3: CASSRRLAGDSDTQYF; DNA: TGTGCCAGCAGCCGCCGACTAGCGGGGGACTCCGATACGCAGTATTTT
J: TRBJ1-1; V: TRBV7-2; D: TRBD1; size: once; CDR3: CASSFMTGWTEAFF; DNA: TGTGCCAGCAGCTTCATGACAGGGTGGACTGAAGCTTTCTTT
J: TRBJ2-1; V: TRBV18; D: TRBD2; size: many; CDR3: CASSPPKTSGNYDEQFF; DNA: TGTGCCAGCTCACCACCAAAAACTAGCGGGAATTATGATGAGCAGTTCTTC
J: TRBJ2-3; V: TRBV20-1; D: -; size: -; CDR3: CSAKGLVGPDTQYF; DNA: TGCAGTGCCAAGGGCCTTGTTGGCCCAGATACGCAGTATTTT
J: TRBJ2-1; V: TRBV3-1; D: -; size: few; CDR3: CASSPRGRAYNEQFF; DNA: TGTGCCAGCAGCCCGAGGGGCAGGGCCTACAATGAGCAGTTCTTC
J: TRBJ2-1; V: TRBV4-3; D: TRBD2; size: -; CDR3: CASSQAGSGRADEQFF; DNA: TGCGCCAGCAGCCAAGCGGGTAGCGGGAGGGCTGATGAGCAGTTCTTC
J: TRBJ2-1; V: TRBV5-1; D: TRBD2; size: few; CDR3: CASSLRVAGDEQFF; DNA: TGCGCCAGCAGCTTGAGGGTAGCGGGAGATGAGCAGTTCTTC
J: TRBJ2-2; V: TRBV7-2; D: -; size: many; CDR3: CASSFNRVTGELFF; DNA: TGTGCCAGCAGCTTCAACAGGGTCACCGGGGAGCTGTTTTTT
J: TRBJ1-1; V: TRBV7-2; D: -; size: -; CDR3: CASSLVRDTEAFF; DNA: TGTGCCAGCAGCTTAGTGAGGGACACTGAAGCTTTCTTT
J: TRBJ2-3; V: TRBV5-1; D: -; size: few; CDR3: CASSFGNRDPDTQYF; DNA: TGCGCCAGCAGCTTTGGTAACAGGGACCCGGATACGCAGTATTTT
J: TRBJ2-1; V: TRBV6-2/TRBV6-3; D: TRBD2; size: many; CDR3: CASSYVGTSGTYNEQFF; DNA: TGTGCCAGCAGTTACGTCGGGACTAGCGGAACCTACAATGAGCAGTTCTTC